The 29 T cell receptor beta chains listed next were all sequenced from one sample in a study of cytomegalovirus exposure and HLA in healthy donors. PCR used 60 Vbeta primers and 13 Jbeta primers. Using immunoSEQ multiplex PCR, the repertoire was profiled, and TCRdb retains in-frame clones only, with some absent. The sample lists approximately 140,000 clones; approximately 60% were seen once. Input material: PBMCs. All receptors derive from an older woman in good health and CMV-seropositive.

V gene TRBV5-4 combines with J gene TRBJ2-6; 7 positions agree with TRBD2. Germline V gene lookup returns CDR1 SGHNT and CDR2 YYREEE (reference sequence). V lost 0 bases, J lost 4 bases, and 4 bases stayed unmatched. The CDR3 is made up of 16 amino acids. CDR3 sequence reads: CASSLGLAGGANVLTF. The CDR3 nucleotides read TGTGCCAGCAGCTTGGGACTAGCCGGGGGGGCCAACGTCCTGACTTTC.

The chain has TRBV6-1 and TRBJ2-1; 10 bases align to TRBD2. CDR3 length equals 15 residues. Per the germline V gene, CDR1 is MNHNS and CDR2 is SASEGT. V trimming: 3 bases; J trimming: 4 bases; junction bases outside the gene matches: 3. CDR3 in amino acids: CASSEVAGGYNEQFF. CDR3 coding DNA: TGTGCCAGCAGTGAGGTAGCGGGAGGTTACAATGAGCAGTTCTTC.

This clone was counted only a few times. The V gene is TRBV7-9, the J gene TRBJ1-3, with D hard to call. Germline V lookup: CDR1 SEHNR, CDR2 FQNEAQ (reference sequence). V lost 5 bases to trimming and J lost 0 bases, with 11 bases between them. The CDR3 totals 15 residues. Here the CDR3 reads CASSIGFYSGNTIYF. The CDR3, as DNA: TGTGCCAGCAGCATCGGTTTTTACTCTGGAAACACCATATATTTT.

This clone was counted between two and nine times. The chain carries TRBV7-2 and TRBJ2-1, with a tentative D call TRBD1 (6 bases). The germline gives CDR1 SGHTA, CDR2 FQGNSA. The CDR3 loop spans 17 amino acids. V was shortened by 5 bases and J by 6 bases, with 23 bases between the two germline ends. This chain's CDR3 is CASSGQNRVWRPNEQFF. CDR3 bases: TGTGCCAGCAGCGGCCAGAACAGGGTTTGGAGACCCAATGAGCAGTTCTTC.

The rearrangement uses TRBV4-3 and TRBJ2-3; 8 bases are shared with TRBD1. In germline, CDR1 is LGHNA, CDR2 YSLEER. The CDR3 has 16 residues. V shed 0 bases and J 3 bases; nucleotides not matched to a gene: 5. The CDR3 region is CASSQEGQGSTDTQYF. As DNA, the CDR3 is TGCGCCAGCAGCCAAGAAGGACAGGGTTCGACAGATACGCAGTATTTT.

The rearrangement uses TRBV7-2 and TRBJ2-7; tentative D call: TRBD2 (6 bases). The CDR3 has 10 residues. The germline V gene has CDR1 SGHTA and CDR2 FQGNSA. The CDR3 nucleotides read TGTGCTACCGGGGGATCCGAGCAGTACTTC. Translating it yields CATGGSEQYF.

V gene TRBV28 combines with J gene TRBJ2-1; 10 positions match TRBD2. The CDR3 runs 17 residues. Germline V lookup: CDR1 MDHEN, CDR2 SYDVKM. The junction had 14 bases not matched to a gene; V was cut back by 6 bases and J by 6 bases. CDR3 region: CASSPGGAGGPVNEQFF. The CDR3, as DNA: TGTGCCAGCAGCCCCGGTGGAGCGGGAGGGCCTGTCAATGAGCAGTTCTTC.

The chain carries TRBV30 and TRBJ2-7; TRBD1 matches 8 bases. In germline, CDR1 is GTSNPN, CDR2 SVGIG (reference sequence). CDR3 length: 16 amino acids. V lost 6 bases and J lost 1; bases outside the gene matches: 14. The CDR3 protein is CACSFFSGQESYEQYF. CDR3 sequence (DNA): TGTGCCTGTTCCTTTTTTTCGGGACAGGAGTCCTACGAGCAGTACTTC.

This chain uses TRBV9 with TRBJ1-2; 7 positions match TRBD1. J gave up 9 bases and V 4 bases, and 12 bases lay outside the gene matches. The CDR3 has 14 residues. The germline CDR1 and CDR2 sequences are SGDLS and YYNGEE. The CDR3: CASSRDSQHGSYTF. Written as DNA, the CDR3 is TGTGCCAGCAGCCGGGACAGCCAACATGGTAGCTACACCTTC.

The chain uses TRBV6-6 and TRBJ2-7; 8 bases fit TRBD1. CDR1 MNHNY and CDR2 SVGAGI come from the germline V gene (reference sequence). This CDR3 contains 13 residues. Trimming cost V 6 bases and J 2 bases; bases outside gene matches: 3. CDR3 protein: CASRTGDPYEQYF. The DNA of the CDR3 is TGTGCCAGCAGGACAGGGGATCCCTACGAGCAGTACTTC.

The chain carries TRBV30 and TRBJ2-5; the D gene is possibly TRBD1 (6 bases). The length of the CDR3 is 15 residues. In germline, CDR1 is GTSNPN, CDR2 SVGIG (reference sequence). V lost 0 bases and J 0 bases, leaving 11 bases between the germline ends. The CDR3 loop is CAWSVEAGDQETQYF. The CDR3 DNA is TGTGCCTGGAGTGTAGAAGCAGGGGACCAAGAGACCCAGTACTTC.

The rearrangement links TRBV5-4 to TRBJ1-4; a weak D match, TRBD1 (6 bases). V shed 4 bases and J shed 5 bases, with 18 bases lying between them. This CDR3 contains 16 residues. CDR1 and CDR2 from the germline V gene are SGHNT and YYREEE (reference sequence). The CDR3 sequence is CASSPDRPTANEKLFF. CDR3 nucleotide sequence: TGTGCCAGCAGCCCTGACAGGCCAACCGCAAATGAAAAACTGTTTTTT.

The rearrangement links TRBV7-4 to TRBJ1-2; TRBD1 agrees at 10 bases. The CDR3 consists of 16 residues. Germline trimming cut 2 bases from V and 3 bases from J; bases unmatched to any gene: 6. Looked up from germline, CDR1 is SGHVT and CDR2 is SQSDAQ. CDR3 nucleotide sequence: TGTGCCAGCAGCTTACGGGACAGGGGCGCGGACTATGGCTACACCTTC. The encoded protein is CASSLRDRGADYGYTF.

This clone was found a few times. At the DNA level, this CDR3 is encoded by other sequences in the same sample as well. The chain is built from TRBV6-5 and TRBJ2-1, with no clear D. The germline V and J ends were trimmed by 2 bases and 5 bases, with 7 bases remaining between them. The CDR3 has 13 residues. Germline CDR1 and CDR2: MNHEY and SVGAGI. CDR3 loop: CASSYSPDNEQFF. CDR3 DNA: TGTGCCAGCAGTTACAGCCCCGACAATGAGCAGTTCTTC.

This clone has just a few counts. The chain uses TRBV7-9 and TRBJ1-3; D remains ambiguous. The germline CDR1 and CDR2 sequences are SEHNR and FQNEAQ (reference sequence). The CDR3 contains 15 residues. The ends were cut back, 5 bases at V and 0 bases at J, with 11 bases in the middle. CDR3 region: CASSPRDVSGNTIYF. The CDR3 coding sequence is TGTGCCAGCAGCCCGAGGGATGTCTCTGGAAACACCATATATTTT.

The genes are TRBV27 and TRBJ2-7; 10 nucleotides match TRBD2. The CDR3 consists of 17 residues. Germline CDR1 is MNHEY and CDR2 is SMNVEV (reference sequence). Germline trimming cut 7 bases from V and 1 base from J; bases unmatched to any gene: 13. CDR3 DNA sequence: TGTGCCAGCACCCTCGTTGGAGCGGGAGGGCCTTCCTACGAGCAGTACTTC. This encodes CASTLVGAGGPSYEQYF.

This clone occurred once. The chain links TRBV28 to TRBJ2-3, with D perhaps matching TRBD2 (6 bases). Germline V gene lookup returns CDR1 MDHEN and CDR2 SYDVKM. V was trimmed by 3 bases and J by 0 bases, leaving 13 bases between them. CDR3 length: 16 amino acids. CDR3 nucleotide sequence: TGTGCCAGCAGTTTTTTGGGGGGTACTAGCACAGATACGCAGTATTTT. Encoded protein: CASSFLGGTSTDTQYF.

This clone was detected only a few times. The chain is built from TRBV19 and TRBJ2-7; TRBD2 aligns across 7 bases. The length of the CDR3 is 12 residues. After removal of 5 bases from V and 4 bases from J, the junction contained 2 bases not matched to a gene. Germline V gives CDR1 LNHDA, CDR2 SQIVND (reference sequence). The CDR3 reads CASSAGVYEQYF. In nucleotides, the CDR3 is TGTGCCAGTAGTGCGGGGGTTTACGAGCAGTACTTC.

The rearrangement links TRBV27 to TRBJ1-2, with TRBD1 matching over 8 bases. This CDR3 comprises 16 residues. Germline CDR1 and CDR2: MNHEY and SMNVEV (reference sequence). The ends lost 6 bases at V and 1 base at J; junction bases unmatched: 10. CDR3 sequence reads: CASRIGTGGVNYGYTF. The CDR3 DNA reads TGTGCCAGCAGAATCGGCACAGGGGGGGTTAACTATGGCTACACCTTC.

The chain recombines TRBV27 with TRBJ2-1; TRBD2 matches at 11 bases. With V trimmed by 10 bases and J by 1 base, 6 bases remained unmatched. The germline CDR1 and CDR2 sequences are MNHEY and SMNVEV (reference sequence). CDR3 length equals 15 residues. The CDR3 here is CANTSGRGSYNEQFF. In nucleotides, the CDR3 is TGTGCCAACACTAGCGGGAGAGGGTCCTACAATGAGCAGTTCTTC.

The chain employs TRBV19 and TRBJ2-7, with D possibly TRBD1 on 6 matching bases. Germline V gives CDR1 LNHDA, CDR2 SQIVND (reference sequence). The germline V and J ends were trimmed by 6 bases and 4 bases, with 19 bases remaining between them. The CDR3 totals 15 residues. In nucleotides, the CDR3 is TGTGCCAGTAGAACCCAAGCCAGGGGTAGTTACGAGCAGTACTTC. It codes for CASRTQARGSYEQYF. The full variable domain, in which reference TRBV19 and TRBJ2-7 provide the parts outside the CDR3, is DGGITQSPKYLFRKEGQNVTLSCEQNLNHDAMYWYRQDPGQGLRLIYYSQIVNDFQKGDIAEGYSVSREKKESFPLTVTSAQKNPTAFYLCASRTQARGSYEQYFGPGTRLTVT.

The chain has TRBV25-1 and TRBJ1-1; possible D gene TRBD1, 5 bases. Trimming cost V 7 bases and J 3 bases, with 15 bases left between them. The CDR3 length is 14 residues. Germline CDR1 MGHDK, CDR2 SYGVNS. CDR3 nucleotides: TGTGCCAGCACCAGGCAGGGTGGGTACACTGAAGCTTTCTTT. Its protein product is CASTRQGGYTEAFF.

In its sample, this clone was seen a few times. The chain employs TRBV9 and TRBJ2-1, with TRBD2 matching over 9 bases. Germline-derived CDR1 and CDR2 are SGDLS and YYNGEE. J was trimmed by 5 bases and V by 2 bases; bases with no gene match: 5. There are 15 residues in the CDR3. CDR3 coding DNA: TGTGCCAGCAGCGTGTCACTAGCGGGTAACAATGAGCAGTTCTTC. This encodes CASSVSLAGNNEQFF. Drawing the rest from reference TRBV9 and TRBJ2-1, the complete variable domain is DSGVTQTPKHLITATGQRVTLRCSPRSGDLSVYWYQQSLDQGLQFLIQYYNGEERAKGNILERFSAQQFPDLHSELNLSSLELGDSALYFCASSVSLAGNNEQFFGPGTRLTVL.

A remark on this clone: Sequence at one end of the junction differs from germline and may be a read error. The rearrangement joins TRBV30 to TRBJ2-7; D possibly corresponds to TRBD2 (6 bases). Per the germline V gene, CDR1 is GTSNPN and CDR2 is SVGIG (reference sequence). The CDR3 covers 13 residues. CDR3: CAWRTGGAYGQYF. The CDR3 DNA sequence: TGTGCCTGGAGGACCGGGGGAGCGTACGGGCAGTACTTC.

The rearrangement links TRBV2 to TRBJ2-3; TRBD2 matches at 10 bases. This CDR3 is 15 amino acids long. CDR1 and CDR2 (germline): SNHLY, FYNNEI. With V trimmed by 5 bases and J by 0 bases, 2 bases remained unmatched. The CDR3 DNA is TGTGCCAGCAGTCCGGGACTAGCGAGCACAGATACGCAGTATTTT. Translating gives CASSPGLASTDTQYF.

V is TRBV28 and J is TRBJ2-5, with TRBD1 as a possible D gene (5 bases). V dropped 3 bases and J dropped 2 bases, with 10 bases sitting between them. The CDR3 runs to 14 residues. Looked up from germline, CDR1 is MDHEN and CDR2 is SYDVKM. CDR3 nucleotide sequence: TGTGCCAGCAGTTTTGCAGGGAATCAAGAGACCCAGTACTTC. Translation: CASSFAGNQETQYF.

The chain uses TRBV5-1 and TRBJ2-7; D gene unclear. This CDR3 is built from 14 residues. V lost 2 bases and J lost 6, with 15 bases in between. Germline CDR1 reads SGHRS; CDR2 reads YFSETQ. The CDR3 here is CASSFGVAAGEQYF. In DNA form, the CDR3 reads TGCGCCAGCAGCTTCGGAGTCGCAGCTGGCGAGCAGTACTTC.

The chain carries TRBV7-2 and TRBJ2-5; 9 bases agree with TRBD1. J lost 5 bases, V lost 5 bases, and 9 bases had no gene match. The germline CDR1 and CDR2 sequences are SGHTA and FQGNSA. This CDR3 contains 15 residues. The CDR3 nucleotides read TGTGCCAGCAGCCGGGGACAGGGACGGCGGGAGACCCAGTACTTC. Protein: CASSRGQGRRETQYF.

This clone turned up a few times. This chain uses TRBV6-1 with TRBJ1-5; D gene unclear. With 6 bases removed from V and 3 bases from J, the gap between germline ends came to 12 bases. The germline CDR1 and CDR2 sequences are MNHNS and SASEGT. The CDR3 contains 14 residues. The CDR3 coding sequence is TGTGCCAGCAGGGCAGCGCGTAACAATCAGCCCCAGCATTTT. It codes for CASRAARNNQPQHF.